This T cell receptor beta chain was recorded in a study of blood T cell repertoires in COVID-19. Generated by immunoSEQ multiplex PCR, the TCRdb table keeps only in-frame clones and is missing some. The sample has around 160,000 clones, 80% seen once. Each participant's cohort was designated according to participant-reported clinical history. The sequence was collected from a man between 35 and 55 years old who had recovered from COVID-19. Sequencing was done on a sample of PBMCs or T cells enriched from blood (not recorded which).

Here the CDR3 DNA reads TGTGCCAGCTCACACCGGGACAGGGGCTTCCAAGAGACCCAGTACTTC. Its protein product is CASSHRDRGFQETQYF. This chain joins TRBV18 and TRBJ2-5; TRBD1 aligns across 10 bases. Germline CDR1 reads KGHSH; CDR2 reads LQKENI. This CDR3 is 16 amino acids long. With 4 bases clipped from V and 1 base from J, the junction kept 6 bases outside the gene matches. Drawing the rest from reference TRBV18 and TRBJ2-5, the complete variable domain is NAGVMQNPRHLVRRRGQEARLRCSPMKGHSHVYWYRQLPEEGLKFMVYLQKENIIDESGMPKERFSAEFPKEGPSILRIQQVVRGDSAAYFCASSHRDRGFQETQYFGPGTRLLVL.